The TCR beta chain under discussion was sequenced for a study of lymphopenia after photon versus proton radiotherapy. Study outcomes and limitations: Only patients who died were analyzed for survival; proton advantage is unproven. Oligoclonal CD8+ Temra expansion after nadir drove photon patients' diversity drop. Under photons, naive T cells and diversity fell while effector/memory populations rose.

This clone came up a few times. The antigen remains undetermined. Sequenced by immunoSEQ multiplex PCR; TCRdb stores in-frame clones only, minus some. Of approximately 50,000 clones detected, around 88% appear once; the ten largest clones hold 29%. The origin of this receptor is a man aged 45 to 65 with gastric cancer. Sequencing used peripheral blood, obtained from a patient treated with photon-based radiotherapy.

This CDR3 is CASSFGGGTEAFF. The CDR3, as DNA: TGCGCCAGCAGCTTCGGAGGGGGTACTGAAGCTTTCTTT. The rearrangement joins TRBV5-1 to TRBJ1-1; tentative D call: TRBD1 (6 bases). CDR1 and CDR2 (germline): SGHRS, YFSETQ. CDR3 size: 13 residues. Trimming removed 2 bases at V and 5 bases at J, with 10 bases between.